Below, 26 T cell receptor beta chains from the same sample are listed, as sequenced in a study of T cells in tuberculosis. Profiling relied on immunoSEQ multiplex PCR, and the TCRdb table lists in-frame clones only, not all of them. The sample includes roughly 24,000 clones, roughly 97% of them seen just once. Sequencing was performed on PBMCs. Receptors were obtained from a donor under 30 with latent tuberculosis or without tuberculosis infection.

The chain uses TRBV27 and TRBJ2-5, with TRBD1 identical over 11 bases. The CDR3 extends over 15 amino acids. CDR1 and CDR2 from the germline V gene are MNHEY and SMNVEV (reference sequence). V lost 5 bases and J lost 5; bases outside the gene matches: 7. The CDR3 DNA sequence: TGTGCCAGCAGTCCCCGGACAGGGGGCATGGAGACCCAGTACTTC. It specifies CASSPRTGGMETQYF.

The chain employs TRBV19 and TRBJ2-3; 13 positions agree with TRBD2. V dropped 8 bases and J dropped 6; count of bases not matched to a gene: 2. Germline V gene lookup returns CDR1 LNHDA and CDR2 SQIVND (reference sequence). The CDR3 has 13 amino acids. CDR3 DNA: TGTGCCAGTGGGACTAGCGGGGTGGATACGCAGTATTTT. Amino acid sequence: CASGTSGVDTQYF. Drawing the rest from reference TRBV19 and TRBJ2-3, the complete variable domain is DGGITQSPKYLFRKEGQNVTLSCEQNLNHDAMYWYRQDPGQGLRLIYYSQIVNDFQKGDIAEGYSVSREKKESFPLTVTSAQKNPTAFYLCASGTSGVDTQYFGPGTRLTVL.

The gene calls are TRBV6-5 and TRBJ1-6; no firm D call. The V end lost 5 bases, the J end lost 13 bases, and 21 bases lay between the germline ends. Per the germline V gene, CDR1 is MNHEY and CDR2 is SVGAGI. The CDR3 covers 15 residues. The CDR3: CASSPIELPAGPLHF. CDR3 DNA sequence: TGTGCCAGCAGTCCGATAGAGCTTCCCGCGGGCCCCCTCCACTTT.

The chain joins TRBV5-1 to TRBJ2-5; possibly TRBD1 for D (6 bases). Per the germline V gene, CDR1 is SGHRS and CDR2 is YFSETQ. V lost 0 bases and J lost 5, with 11 bases in between. The length of the CDR3 is 14 residues. The CDR3 sequence: CASSLGGPEETQYF. The CDR3 DNA reads as TGCGCCAGCAGCTTGGGGGGGCCTGAGGAGACCCAGTACTTC.

V gene TRBV6-1 combines with J gene TRBJ1-1, with D tentatively TRBD1 (6 bases). CDR1 is MNHNS, CDR2 SASEGT, per germline. V was cut by 5 bases and J by 1 base, with 14 bases left in between. CDR3 length: 15 residues. CDR3 sequence reads: CASSPPGAGNTEAFF. CDR3 DNA: TGTGCCAGCAGTCCCCCAGGGGCTGGGAACACTGAAGCTTTCTTT.

The chain recombines TRBV2 with TRBJ1-4; TRBD1 agrees at 8 bases. V lost 4 bases to trimming and J lost 7 bases; unmatched junction nucleotides: 8. Germline CDR1 reads SNHLY; CDR2 reads FYNNEI. The CDR3 consists of 15 residues. CDR3 protein: CASSAQTGVGEKLFF. The CDR3 nucleotides read TGTGCCAGCAGTGCCCAGACAGGGGTCGGTGAAAAACTGTTTTTT.

The chain is built from TRBV6-5 and TRBJ1-6; a weak D match, TRBD1 (5 bases). With 6 bases removed from V and 6 bases from J, the gap between germline ends came to 9 bases. Germline assignment: CDR1 MNHEY and CDR2 SVGAGI. The CDR3 extends over 13 amino acids. CDR3 in DNA: TGTGCCAGCAGGTCGGGGGGTAATTCACCCCTCCACTTT. Translation: CASRSGGNSPLHF.

The rearrangement links TRBV5-6 to TRBJ2-7; the D gene is possibly TRBD1 (6 bases). CDR3 size: 13 residues. V dropped 3 bases and J dropped 2 bases, with 9 bases sitting between them. The germline V gene has CDR1 SGHDT and CDR2 YYEEEE. The CDR3 sequence: CASSWTVTYEQYF. The CDR3 nucleotides are TGTGCCAGCAGCTGGACAGTAACCTACGAGCAGTACTTC. Based on the CDR3 plus reference TRBV5-6 and TRBJ2-7, the full variable domain is DAGVTQSPTHLIKTRGQQVTLRCSPKSGHDTVSWYQQALGQGPQFIFQYYEEEERQRGNFPDRFSGHQFPNYSSELNVNALLLGDSALYLCASSWTVTYEQYFGPGTRLTVT.

V and J are TRBV9 and TRBJ2-1; the match to TRBD2 covers 10 bases. The ends lost 2 bases at V and 7 bases at J; junction bases unmatched: 6. The germline V gene encodes CDR1 SGDLS and CDR2 YYNGEE. This CDR3 comprises 15 residues. CDR3 in amino acids: CASSVLLAGRNEQFF. The CDR3 coding sequence is TGTGCCAGCAGCGTCCTACTAGCGGGGCGTAATGAGCAGTTCTTC.

This chain uses TRBV9 with TRBJ2-7; TRBD1 is a possible D gene (5 bases). CDR1 SGDLS and CDR2 YYNGEE come from the germline V gene. The CDR3 extends over 15 amino acids. Trimming cost V 0 bases and J 3 bases, with 13 bases left between them. Here the CDR3 reads CASSVAPVQGYEQYF. The DNA for the CDR3 is TGTGCCAGCAGCGTAGCGCCGGTCCAGGGCTACGAGCAGTACTTC.

V gene TRBV25-1 combines with J gene TRBJ2-7; D possibly corresponds to TRBD2 (7 bases). Looked up from germline, CDR1 is MGHDK and CDR2 is SYGVNS. The V gene lost 5 bases and the J gene lost 0 bases, with 11 bases spanning the gap. This CDR3 has 14 residues. The CDR3 bases are TGTGCCAGCAGTAGGGGGGACTACTCCTACGAGCAGTACTTC. Its protein product is CASSRGDYSYEQYF.

This chain links TRBV5-1 with TRBJ1-2; tentatively, D is TRBD1 (5 bases). The length of the CDR3 is 15 residues. The germline V gene has CDR1 SGHRS and CDR2 YFSETQ. Trimming removed 4 bases at V and 6 bases at J, with 19 bases between. The CDR3 nucleotides read TGCGCCAGCAGCCCCGGACACATTGGGGAAGATGGCTACACCTTC. Amino acid sequence: CASSPGHIGEDGYTF.

The V and J genes are TRBV2 and TRBJ2-2, with D tentatively TRBD2 (6 bases). CDR3 length: 14 residues. The V gene's germline CDR1 is SNHLY and CDR2 FYNNEI. The V and J ends lost 3 bases and 5 bases respectively, with 10 bases between them. CDR3 bases: TGTGCCAGCAGTGATAGGCGGGAAACCGGGGAGCTGTTTTTT. It encodes CASSDRRETGELFF.

The gene calls are TRBV7-2 and TRBJ1-2; no clear D. Trimming pared 8 bases from V and 3 bases from J, leaving 16 bases between. Germline CDR1 and CDR2: SGHTA and FQGNSA. The CDR3 contains 14 residues. The CDR3 DNA reads as TGTGCCAGCTGGTCTCCAAACTCTTACTATGGCTACACCTTC. It yields the protein CASWSPNSYYGYTF.

The chain couples TRBV7-6 to TRBJ1-1; 9 bases align to TRBD1. The CDR3 length is 15 residues. V lost 4 bases, J lost 4 bases, and 7 bases stayed unmatched. The germline CDR1 and CDR2 sequences are SGHVS and FNYEAQ. The CDR3 region is CASSSLTGGLTEAFF. The CDR3, as DNA: TGTGCCAGCAGCTCCCTTACAGGGGGCCTCACTGAAGCTTTCTTT.

The rearrangement links TRBV9 to TRBJ2-2; 7 bases agree with TRBD1. The CDR3 covers 15 residues. The junction had 3 bases not matched to a gene; V was cut back by 2 bases and J by 2 bases. CDR1 SGDLS and CDR2 YYNGEE come from the germline V gene. CDR3 DNA: TGTGCCAGCAGCGTCTACAGGGGAAACACCGGGGAGCTGTTTTTT. Its protein product is CASSVYRGNTGELFF.

The chain combines TRBV5-1 with TRBJ2-3, with TRBD2 as a possible D gene (5 bases). Germline CDR1 SGHRS, CDR2 YFSETQ. With 4 bases removed from V and 0 bases from J, the gap between germline ends came to 21 bases. This CDR3 region has 18 residues. The CDR3 is CASSGETAVVSSTDTQYF. The CDR3, as DNA: TGCGCCAGCAGCGGGGAGACTGCCGTAGTATCCAGCACAGATACGCAGTATTTT.

The chain combines TRBV5-4 with TRBJ1-4; 7 nucleotides line up with TRBD1. The CDR3 sequence is 15 residues long. In germline, CDR1 is SGHNT, CDR2 YYREEE (reference sequence). Trimming cost V 2 bases and J 4 bases; bases outside gene matches: 5. The CDR3 bases are TGTGCCAGCAGCTTCCGGACAGGACATAATGAAAAACTGTTTTTT. This translates into CASSFRTGHNEKLFF.

The gene calls are TRBV10-3 and TRBJ2-5; TRBD1 matches at 7 bases. This CDR3 spans 17 amino acids. From germline, CDR1 is ENHRY and CDR2 SYGVKD. V gave up 5 bases and J gave up 2 bases; unmatched junction bases: 14. In nucleotides, the CDR3 is TGTGCCATCAGTCCGAGACAGGGCGTTGGGGTACAAGAGACCCAGTACTTC. This sequence encodes CAISPRQGVGVQETQYF.

CDR3 coding DNA: TGTGCCAGCAGCGCTCCAGTCTACACCGGGGAGCTGTTTTTT. Translated: CASSAPVYTGELFF. V gene TRBV9 combines with J gene TRBJ2-2; no clear D. The V and J ends lost 3 bases and 3 bases respectively, with 9 bases between them. Germline V gene lookup returns CDR1 SGDLS and CDR2 YYNGEE. The CDR3 runs 14 residues. The entire variable domain, with the rest obtained from reference TRBV9 and TRBJ2-2, is as follows: DSGVTQTPKHLITATGQRVTLRCSPRSGDLSVYWYQQSLDQGLQFLIQYYNGEERAKGNILERFSAQQFPDLHSELNLSSLELGDSALYFCASSAPVYTGELFFGEGSRLTVL.

The chain joins TRBV9 to TRBJ2-6; D is perhaps TRBD1 (6 bases). The germline gives CDR1 SGDLS, CDR2 YYNGEE. V was cut by 0 bases and J by 2 bases, with 18 bases left in between. The CDR3 sequence is 19 residues long. The CDR3 nucleotides read TGTGCCAGCAGCGTAGGTCCTGGGGGCCCACAGGCTGGGGCCAACGTCCTGACTTTC. This gives the protein CASSVGPGGPQAGANVLTF.

The chain recombines TRBV29-1 with TRBJ1-2; the D gene is possibly TRBD1 (6 bases). Per the germline V gene, CDR1 is SQVTM and CDR2 is ANQGSEA. With 6 bases removed from V and 6 bases from J, the gap between germline ends came to 17 bases. This CDR3 contains 13 residues. For the CDR3, the DNA is TGCAGCGTGGCCGGAACAGGGTGGGATGGCTACACCTTC. It specifies CSVAGTGWDGYTF.

This chain uses TRBV10-3 with TRBJ1-2; the D gene is possibly TRBD1 (5 bases). The CDR3 totals 11 residues. Germline CDR1 reads ENHRY; CDR2 reads SYGVKD. With 10 bases removed from V and 6 bases from J, the gap between germline ends came to 12 bases. In DNA form, the CDR3 reads TGTGCCACCAGGGTGGTAGATGGCTACACCTTC. Protein product: CATRVVDGYTF.

V and J are TRBV7-2 and TRBJ2-7; D perhaps matches TRBD1 (6 bases). The germline V gene encodes CDR1 SGHTA and CDR2 FQGNSA. V gave up 5 bases and J gave up 3 bases, with 17 bases separating them. This CDR3 is 15 amino acids long. The CDR3 protein is CASSTGHRGVYEQYF. For the CDR3, the DNA is TGTGCCAGCAGCACGGGACACCGGGGCGTCTACGAGCAGTACTTC.

This chain uses TRBV4-1 with TRBJ1-1; 9 bases map to TRBD1. The length of the CDR3 is 15 residues. The trim removed 4 bases at V and 4 bases at J, leaving 7 bases unmatched. The germline gives CDR1 MGHRA, CDR2 YSYEKL. The CDR3 DNA reads TGCGCCAGCAGCCTAGAGCGGACAGGGGCCACTGAAGCTTTCTTT. This encodes CASSLERTGATEAFF.

The CDR3 spells CASSYNRDLAKNIQYF. The DNA of the CDR3 is TGTGCCAGCAGTTACAACCGAGATCTAGCCAAAAACATTCAGTACTTC. This rearrangement joins TRBV6-5 to TRBJ2-4; no clear D. This CDR3 has 16 residues. Between the trimmed V and J ends, which lost 2 bases and 0 bases, there was a span of 11 bases. Germline values: CDR1 MNHEY, CDR2 SVGAGI.